The next 6 T cell receptor beta chains were all read from a single sample in a study of cytomegalovirus exposure and HLA in healthy donors. This PCR relied on a set of 60 Vbeta primers and 13 Jbeta primers. Method: immunoSEQ multiplex PCR; TCRdb's copy keeps in-frame clones and lacks some. The table has roughly 160,000 clones, roughly 76% seen once. The sequencing input was PBMCs. These receptors were obtained from a man aged 60 to 75 in good health and CMV-seronegative.

V is TRBV7-3 and J is TRBJ1-1, with TRBD1 as a possible D gene (6 bases). V was trimmed by 4 bases and J by 1 base, leaving 13 bases between them. The germline V gene encodes CDR1 SGHTA and CDR2 FQGTGA. CDR3 size: 15 residues. Written as DNA, the CDR3 is TGTGCCAGCAGCTCTACCGGGACAACGAACACTGAAGCTTTCTTT. As protein: CASSSTGTTNTEAFF.

This clone occurred a few times. This rearrangement joins TRBV7-9 to TRBJ2-3; TRBD1 matches at 8 bases. The CDR3 length is 19 residues. Germline V gives CDR1 SEHNR, CDR2 FQNEAQ (reference sequence). V was clipped by 0 bases and J by 4 bases; unmatched bases: 15. The CDR3 is CASSLALQAGGAGADTQYF. The CDR3 nucleotides are TGTGCCAGCAGCTTAGCGCTCCAGGCAGGGGGCGCCGGAGCAGATACGCAGTATTTT. The full variable domain, completed using reference TRBV7-9 and TRBJ2-3, is DTGVSQNPRHKITKRGQNVTFRCDPISEHNRLYWYRQTLGQGPEFLTYFQNEAQLEKSRLLSDRFSAERPKGSFSTLEIQRTEQGDSAMYLCASSLALQAGGAGADTQYFGPGTRLTVL.

This clone turned up a few times. The chain combines TRBV6-6 with TRBJ1-2; a possible D gene is TRBD1 (5 bases). This CDR3 has 15 amino acids. V lost 4 bases, J lost 2 bases, and 14 bases lay in between. The germline V gene has CDR1 MNHNY and CDR2 SVGAGI (reference sequence). CDR3 sequence (DNA): TGTGCCAGCAGTTCCACGAAGACAGCGAACTATGGCTACACCTTC. It encodes CASSSTKTANYGYTF.

V usage is TRBV29-1 and J usage is TRBJ2-5; TRBD1 is a possible D gene (5 bases). The germline CDR1 and CDR2 sequences are SQVTM and ANQGSEA. The CDR3 has 12 residues. Trimming shortened V by 6 bases and J by 5 bases, and 13 bases separated the two germline ends. The CDR3 loop reads CSVGHSGETQYF. Here the CDR3 DNA reads TGCAGCGTCGGACACTCCGGGGAGACCCAGTACTTC.

A note on this clone: One junction end disagrees with the germline gene, perhaps due to a read error. The CDR3 loop is CASPTSGGTETQHF. CDR3 in DNA: TGTGCCAGCCCCACTAGCGGGGGTACTGAGACCCAGCACTTC. V and J are TRBV6-1 and TRBJ2-5; 11 nucleotides align to TRBD2. Germline CDR1 is MNHNS and CDR2 is SASEGT. CDR3 length equals 14 residues.

This clone was detected a few times. The rearrangement links TRBV28 to TRBJ2-3, with TRBD2 matching over 8 bases. This CDR3 contains 16 residues. CDR1 is MDHEN and CDR2 is SYDVKM in the germline V gene. V was pared by 2 bases and J by 6 bases, with 10 bases of the junction left unmatched. The CDR3 nucleotides are TGTGCCAGCAGTTTAGGGGCGGGACTAGTGTCGGATACGCAGTATTTT. Translation: CASSLGAGLVSDTQYF.